This TCR beta chain derives from a study of patients and donors after allogeneic stem cell transplantation. This clonotype has more than one count but fewer than ten. Germline assignment: CDR1 SGDLS and CDR2 YYNGEE. The length of the CDR3 is 13 residues. The V end lost 7 bases, the J end lost 3 bases, and 14 bases lay between the germline ends. TCRdb passed the RT-PCR reads through MiXCR, listing each CDR3 protein once. The table includes some 960,000 distinct CDR3 sequences, roughly 18% detected once. The chain uses TRBV9 and TRBJ2-7, with D perhaps assigned TRBD1 or TRBD2 (5 bases each). The sample comprised blood, either unsorted or a sorted T cell fraction (not recorded which). The clonotype originates from a human donor who was either an allogeneic HSCT recipient or a stem cell or donor lymphocyte infusion donor (not recorded which). It is not recorded whose cells these are; they may come from a transplant donor. The CDR3 bases are TGTGCCAGCGGGGACCGCAGCGGCTACGAGCAGTACTTC. Its protein is CASGDRSGYEQYF.